Below, 5 T cell receptor beta chains from the same sample are listed, as sequenced in a study of post-analysis software for immune sequencing data. For these TCRs, the target antigens are not known. Sequencing libraries made from TCR beta cDNA carried unique molecular identifiers. TCRdb itself ran the PCR reads through MiXCR, one entry per CDR3 protein. Altogether about 430,000 distinct CDR3 sequences are present, over 30% being singletons, with the ten largest covering under 9%. Findings and caveats of the study: Patients had higher frequencies than controls of about five TRBV segments, including TRBV5-6, TRBV5-1 and TRBV20-1.

The sample comprised blood. The receptors were gathered from a girl aged 2-15 years with multiple sclerosis.

This clonotype was detected a few times. The chain uses TRBV4-3 and TRBJ2-5; 7 bases map to TRBD2. CDR3 length: 16 residues. Per germline, CDR1 LGHNA and CDR2 YSLEER. With V trimmed by 4 bases and J by 1 base, 9 bases remained unmatched. CDR3 amino acids: CASSRRLADAQETQYF. CDR3 nucleotides: TGCGCCAGCAGCCGACGACTAGCAGACGCCCAAGAGACCCAGTACTTC.

This clonotype occurred many times. CDR3 amino acids: CSARLRATSTDTQYF. CDR3 coding DNA: TGCAGTGCTAGACTCCGAGCGACTAGCACAGATACGCAGTATTTT. The chain employs TRBV20-1 and TRBJ2-3; no clear D gene. CDR1 is DFQATT, CDR2 SNEGSKA, per germline (reference sequence). The V gene lost 2 bases and the J gene lost 0 bases, with 12 bases spanning the gap. The CDR3 runs 15 residues.

The table lists this clonotype with a count of one. The chain uses TRBV20-1 and TRBJ1-1, with a weak D call TRBD1 (5 bases). Germline V gene sequence: CDR1 DFQATT, CDR2 SNEGSKA (reference sequence). The CDR3 is 16 amino acids. The CDR3 spells CSPRGAGPTMNTEAFF. In DNA form, the CDR3 reads TGCAGCCCAAGAGGAGCGGGACCTACGATGAACACTGAAGCTTTCTTT.

V and J are TRBV4-2 and TRBJ1-2, with D tentatively TRBD1 (6 bases). The CDR3 loop spans 14 amino acids. V lost 0 bases and J 6 bases, leaving 11 bases between the germline ends. CDR1 LGHNA and CDR2 YNFKEQ come from the germline V gene. The CDR3 protein is CASSQEAGVDGYTF. As DNA, the CDR3 is TGTGCCAGCAGCCAAGAAGCAGGGGTGGATGGCTACACCTTC.

V gene TRBV7-9 combines with J gene TRBJ2-1, with 9 bases lining up with TRBD1. The CDR3 has 14 amino acids. The germline V gene has CDR1 SEHNR and CDR2 FQNEAQ (reference sequence). The V gene end was trimmed by 5 bases and the J gene end by 13 bases; junction bases not matched to a gene: 12. This chain's CDR3 is CASSAPGQGLFQFF. The CDR3 bases are TGTGCCAGCAGCGCCCCGGGACAGGGACTGTTTCAGTTCTTC.